These 31 T cell receptor beta chains were all obtained from the same sample, sequenced in a study of tumor-infiltrating lymphocytes in primary liver carcinoma. Total RNA amounting to 500 ng was the source from which TCR beta cDNA was made with a constant-region primer. Slightly modified ARM-PCR with three nested multiplex PCR rounds yielded TCR beta libraries. It was with TRBV1-TRBV30 forward primers and a C-beta reverse primer that the first two PCR rounds were run, at roughly 10 cycles each. TCRdb redid the calling of the multiplex PCR reads with MiXCR, one entry per CDR3 protein. The profile shows under 200,000 distinct CDR3 sequences, less than 75% of them singletons. They got blood RNA out of unsorted whole blood and also pulled out germline DNA. Sequenced: peripheral blood. The receptors derive from a woman aged 55-75 years with primary liver carcinoma and hepatitis B virus infection.

V gene TRBV14 combines with J gene TRBJ2-1; TRBD1 aligns across 9 bases. In germline, CDR1 is SGHDN, CDR2 FVKESK. The ends lost 1 base at V and 4 bases at J; junction bases unmatched: 17. The CDR3 has 20 amino acids. The CDR3 DNA sequence: TGTGCCAGCAGCCAAGCCAGAAATCAGGGACAGGGCTCATCTTACAATGAGCAGTTCTTC. It translates to CASSQARNQGQGSSYNEQFF.

Worth noting for this clonotype: One end of the junction is discordant with germline, which a read error may explain. The V and J genes are TRBV11-2 and TRBJ2-3; D gene ambiguous. The CDR3 is 15 amino acids. Germline V lookup: CDR1 SGHAT, CDR2 FQNNGV. The CDR3 loop is CAISLVPRSTDTQYF. In DNA, the CDR3 is TGTGCCATCAGCTTAGTCCCCAGAAGCACAGATACGCAGTATTTT. The full variable domain, its missing parts supplied by reference TRBV11-2 and TRBJ2-3, is EAGVAQSPRYKIIEKRQSVAFWCNPISGHATLYWYQQILGQGPKLLIQFQNNGVVDDSQLPKDRFSAERLKGVDSTLKIQPAKLEDSAVYLCAISLVPRSTDTQYFGPGTRLTVL.

As concerns this clonotype: Mismatch with germline at one junction end may stem from a read error. The genes are TRBV11-3 and TRBJ2-1; TRBD2 agrees at 10 bases. This CDR3 has 15 amino acids. CDR1 and CDR2 (germline): SGHNT, YENEEA. The CDR3 loop reads CTSSLGGLLAGEQFF. In DNA, the CDR3 is TGTACCAGCAGCTTAGGTGGTCTACTAGCGGGGGAGCAGTTCTTC.

The genes are TRBV28 and TRBJ2-1; D may be TRBD2 (5 bases). Germline V gene lookup returns CDR1 MDHEN and CDR2 SYDVKM. CDR3 size: 12 residues. Between the trimmed V and J ends, which lost 6 bases and 11 bases, there was a span of 14 bases. The CDR3 loop reads CASRNTRAQQFF. In DNA form, the CDR3 reads TGTGCCAGCAGGAACACTAGGGCCCAGCAGTTCTTC.

The chain recombines TRBV19 with TRBJ2-5; 8 bases match TRBD1. The CDR3 runs 16 residues. With 2 bases clipped from V and 7 bases from J, the junction kept 12 bases outside the gene matches. Germline V gene sequence: CDR1 LNHDA, CDR2 SQIVND (reference sequence). The CDR3 region is CASSINRDRTQRTQYF. In DNA, the CDR3 is TGTGCCAGTAGTATAAACCGGGACAGGACCCAAAGGACCCAGTACTTC.

Concerning this clonotype itself: A much larger clone differs by one base, so this may be a read error. The CDR3 end shows no conserved phenylalanine or tryptophan, and so a read error is likely. The chain combines TRBV12-3 or TRBV12-4 with TRBJ1-1; TRBD1 matches 7 bases. The CDR3 is made up of 14 amino acids. V lost 3 bases, J lost 8 bases, and 9 bases stayed unmatched. For the CDR3, the DNA is TGTGCCAGCAGTTTCGAGGGAGGGACAGAAGAAGCTTTCTTG. Translated: CASSFEGGTEEAFL.

This clonotype showed up many times. CDR3 protein: CASRLQGLRDTQYF. The CDR3 DNA sequence: TGTGCCAGCAGGCTACAGGGTTTACGGGATACGCAGTATTTT. The chain is built from TRBV6-5 and TRBJ2-3, with a weak D call TRBD1 (6 bases). There are 14 residues in the CDR3. Germline V gives CDR1 MNHEY, CDR2 SVGAGI. V shed 6 bases and J shed 6 bases, with 16 bases lying between them.

This clonotype was observed a few times. J is TRBJ2-7 and V is TRBV5-1; no clear D gene. The CDR3 runs 11 residues. Germline V gene data show CDR1 as SGHRS and CDR2 as YFSETQ. V lost 5 bases to trimming and J lost 0 bases, with 3 bases between them. CDR3 sequence: CASRNSYEQYF. CDR3 nucleotide sequence: TGCGCCAGCAGAAACTCCTACGAGCAGTACTTC.

This sequence joins TRBV5-1 and TRBJ1-1; 7 bases agree with TRBD1. From germline, CDR1 is SGHRS and CDR2 YFSETQ. This CDR3 region has 14 residues. The ends lost 4 bases at V and 3 bases at J; junction bases unmatched: 6. DNA of the CDR3: TGCGCCAGCAGCCCGGGACAGCGAGACACTGAAGCTTTCTTT. This gives the protein CASSPGQRDTEAFF.

A remark on this clonotype: At one boundary the junction diverges from the germline segment, which might be a read error. The rearrangement joins TRBV11-2 to TRBJ1-4; the D is unclear. Per the germline V gene, CDR1 is SGHAT and CDR2 is FQNNGV. The CDR3 spans 13 residues. CDR3 in amino acids: CDSSLMGQSELFF. The CDR3 DNA reads as TGTGACAGCAGCTTAATGGGCCAGTCAGAACTGTTTTTT.

As concerns this clonotype: This may come from a read error, since a much larger clone is one base off. J is TRBJ2-7 and V is TRBV6-5; 7 nucleotides align to TRBD2. Germline-derived CDR1 and CDR2 are MNHEY and SVGAGI. Unmatched junction bases numbered 8, after V lost 6 bases and J lost 3 bases. The CDR3 is made up of 14 amino acids. CDR3 sequence: CASRVAGGYYEQYF. CDR3 DNA: TGTGCCAGCAGAGTAGCGGGCGGCTACTACGAGCAGTACTTC.

A word on this clonotype: A read error is possible here, since a much larger clone lies one base away. The chain has TRBV12-3 or TRBV12-4 and TRBJ1-6; D is unresolved. This CDR3 spans 17 amino acids. V dropped 5 bases and J dropped 0 bases, with 14 bases sitting between them. The CDR3 loop reads CASSPKGFSSYNSPLHF. The CDR3 coding sequence is TGTGCCAGCAGTCCCAAGGGTTTTAGCTCCTATAATTCACCCCTCCACTTT.

Comments on this clonotype: The junction shows a germline mismatch at one end, possibly a read error. This chain links TRBV4-1 with TRBJ2-5; D is possibly TRBD1 (5 bases). CDR3 size: 15 residues. From germline, CDR1 is MGHRA and CDR2 YSYEKL. DNA for the CDR3: TGCGCCAGCAACCAAGAAGGCAGGGTTCAAGAGACCCAGTACTTC. It translates to CASNQEGRVQETQYF.

This clonotype has ten or more counts. The CDR3: CASSQGPSANSYEQYF. For the CDR3, the DNA is TGTGCCAGCAGCCAAGGGCCATCGGCTAACTCCTACGAGCAGTACTTC. The chain employs TRBV4-2 and TRBJ2-7; D remains ambiguous. Trimming removed 1 base at V and 0 bases at J, with 13 bases between. Germline values: CDR1 LGHNA, CDR2 YNFKEQ. The CDR3 runs 16 residues.

A note on this clonotype: A single base separates this from a much larger clone, so it may be a read error. V is TRBV30 and J is TRBJ1-5; 11 bases fit TRBD1. CDR1 and CDR2 (germline): GTSNPN, SVGIG (reference sequence). CDR3 size: 15 residues. CDR3 DNA: TGTGTCTGGAAAGGGACAGGGGGGTTTGGTCAGCCCCAGCATTTT. This sequence encodes CVWKGTGGFGQPQHF.

This chain connects TRBV10-3 to TRBJ1-5; D remains unclear. Germline values: CDR1 ENHRY, CDR2 SYGVKD. V was shortened by 10 bases and J by 2 bases, with 15 bases between the two germline ends. The CDR3 has 14 amino acids. The CDR3 coding sequence is TGTGCCACCGGCCCAGGTGGTGGCAATCAGCCCCAGCATTTT. This gives the protein CATGPGGGNQPQHF.

In this sample, this clonotype turned up many times. A much larger clone lies one base from this, so it may be a read error. The chain has TRBV11-2 and TRBJ2-3; maybe TRBD1 (6 bases). The CDR3 spans 14 residues. CDR1 SGHAT and CDR2 FQNNGV come from the germline V gene. In nucleotides, the CDR3 is TGTGCCAGCAGCTTAGATCGAGAGACAGGTACGCAGTATTTT. It is translated as CASSLDRETGTQYF.

The chain employs TRBV5-5 and TRBJ2-3, with no clear D. The CDR3 covers 14 residues. The V and J ends lost 2 bases and 1 base respectively, with 8 bases between them. The germline CDR1 and CDR2 sequences are SGHKS and YYEKEE (reference sequence). CDR3 amino acids: CASSLLAGTDTQYF. Here the CDR3 DNA reads TGTGCCAGCAGCTTATTAGCAGGCACAGATACGCAGTATTTT.

There are a few counts of this clonotype. Just one base apart from a much larger clone, this may be a read error. V is TRBV29-1 and J is TRBJ2-5, with D unclear. The CDR3 is made up of 11 amino acids. Germline CDR1 is SQVTM and CDR2 is ANQGSEA. Trimming removed 6 bases from V and 5 bases from J, with 10 bases in between. CDR3 coding DNA: TGCAGCGTGGGCAATACCGAGACCCAGTACTTC. Its translation is CSVGNTETQYF.

Points on this clonotype: This may arise from a read error, as a much more abundant clone is one base away. The rearrangement uses TRBV6-1 and TRBJ2-1, with D perhaps matching TRBD1 or TRBD2 (5 bases each). This CDR3 has 13 residues. Germline lookup yields CDR1 MNHNS and CDR2 SASEGT. The CDR3 reads CASTEVRGYEQFF. The CDR3 DNA reads TGTGCCAGCACTGAAGTGAGGGGCTATGAGCAGTTCTTC.

The chain combines TRBV28 with TRBJ2-1; D call uncertain. The germline CDR1 and CDR2 sequences are MDHEN and SYDVKM. With 4 bases removed from V and 7 bases from J, the gap between germline ends came to 17 bases. The CDR3 totals 15 residues. CDR3 loop: CASSSPPVSVNEQFF. DNA for the CDR3: TGTGCCAGCAGTTCCCCCCCGGTGTCTGTGAATGAGCAGTTCTTC.

As for this clonotype: Since a much larger clone is just one base distant, this may be a read error. This chain connects TRBV13 to TRBJ1-3; TRBD1 matches 7 bases. In germline, CDR1 is PRHDT, CDR2 FYEKMQ (reference sequence). CDR3 length: 14 amino acids. The trim removed 11 bases at V and 2 bases at J, leaving 9 bases unmatched. The CDR3 DNA reads TGTGCCGGCACCACGACAGGGACTGGAAACACCATATATTTT. Amino acid sequence: CAGTTTGTGNTIYF.

Many counts were recorded for this clonotype. V usage is TRBV6-5 and J usage is TRBJ2-5; 8 nucleotides line up with TRBD1. CDR1 is MNHEY and CDR2 is SVGAGI in the germline V gene. This CDR3 has 16 amino acids. Trimming at V came to 7 bases and at J to 5 bases, leaving 15 bases not matched to a gene. CDR3 coding DNA: TGTGCCAGCACTCTCACCCTTCCAGGGGGCGCGGAGACCCAGTACTTC. Its translation is CASTLTLPGGAETQYF.

Remarks on this clonotype: The germline gene is not matched at one end of the junction; a read error may be the cause. The rearrangement uses TRBV6-5 and TRBJ1-4; D is unresolved. CDR1 and CDR2 (germline): MNHEY, SVGAGI. This CDR3 is built from 14 residues. CDR3 nucleotides: TGTGACAGCAGAATGATTGCAACTAATGAAAAACTGTTTTTT. Translation gives CDSRMIATNEKLFF.

Comment on this clonotype: An end of the junction differs from the germline gene, which may be a read error. J is TRBJ1-1 and V is TRBV10-3; 7 bases fit TRBD1. Germline CDR1 is ENHRY and CDR2 is SYGVKD. The CDR3 spans 15 residues. The CDR3 coding sequence is TGTGCCATCGGTGAGTCGACAGGGTTGGACACTGAAGCTATCTTT. Its translation is CAIGESTGLDTEAIF.

In DNA form, the CDR3 reads TGTGCCAGCAGTTACTCTTCCTGGCATGCCTTTGAGCAGTACTTC. Translating it yields CASSYSSWHAFEQYF. V and J are TRBV6-2 or TRBV6-3 and TRBJ2-7; D unresolved. Per germline, CDR1 MNHEY and CDR2 SVGEGT. The V end lost 0 bases, the J end lost 7 bases, and 16 bases lay between the germline ends. CDR3 size: 15 residues.

This clonotype was counted between two and nine times. A much larger clonotype is one base distant, so this may be a read error. The chain carries TRBV11-2 and TRBJ2-7, with 9 bases that match TRBD1. The CDR3 contains 15 residues. Germline lookup yields CDR1 SGHAT and CDR2 FQNNGV. This CDR3 reads CASSSPGQGSYELYF. CDR3 DNA sequence: TGTGCCAGCAGCTCACCGGGACAGGGATCCTACGAGCTGTACTTC.

This clonotype was seen ten or more times. The V call is TRBV29-1, the J call TRBJ1-1; perhaps TRBD1 as D (5 bases). Germline V gives CDR1 SQVTM, CDR2 ANQGSEA. V lost 0 bases to trimming and J lost 4 bases, with 15 bases between them. This CDR3 is built from 15 residues. CDR3 protein: CSVEERWGCGTEAFF. In DNA form, the CDR3 reads TGCAGCGTTGAAGAGAGATGGGGCTGTGGCACTGAAGCTTTCTTT.

This CDR3 is CASSPKLIVRQGGGTEAFF. The CDR3 nucleotides are TGCGCCAGCAGTCCGAAATTGATCGTCCGACAGGGAGGAGGCACTGAAGCTTTCTTT. V usage is TRBV23-1 and J usage is TRBJ1-1; 7 positions match TRBD1. TRBV23-1 is an ORF, and what it does is uncertain. The junction had 21 bases not matched to a gene; V was cut back by 4 bases and J by 4 bases. The length of the CDR3 is 19 residues.

To note about this clonotype: One end of the junction fails to match germline, which may point to a read error. The rearrangement links TRBV5-6 to TRBJ2-7, with D perhaps TRBD2 (5 bases). The germline gives CDR1 SGHDT, CDR2 YYEEEE. The CDR3 has 11 residues. The DNA of the CDR3 is TGTGCCAGCGGGAGATCCTACGAGCAGTGCTTC. Translation gives CASGRSYEQCF.

Points on this clonotype: The conserved phenylalanine or tryptophan is not found at the CDR3 terminus, so this likely reflects a read error. The chain recombines TRBV12-3 or TRBV12-4 with TRBJ1-1; perhaps TRBD1 as D (6 bases). This CDR3 has 13 residues. V lost 10 bases, J lost 1 base, and 13 bases lay in between. The CDR3 is CAIKKQGNTEAFL. The CDR3, as DNA: TGTGCCATCAAGAAACAGGGGAACACTGAAGCTTTCCTT.